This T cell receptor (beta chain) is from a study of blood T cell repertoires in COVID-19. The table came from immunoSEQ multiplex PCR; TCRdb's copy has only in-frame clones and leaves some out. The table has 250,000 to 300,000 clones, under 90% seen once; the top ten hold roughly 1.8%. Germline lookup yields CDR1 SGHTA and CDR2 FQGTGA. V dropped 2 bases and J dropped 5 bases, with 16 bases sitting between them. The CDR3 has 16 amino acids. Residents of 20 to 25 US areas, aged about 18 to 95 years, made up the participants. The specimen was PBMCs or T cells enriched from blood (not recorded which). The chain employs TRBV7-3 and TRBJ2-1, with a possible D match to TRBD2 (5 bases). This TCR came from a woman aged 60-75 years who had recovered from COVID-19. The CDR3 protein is CASSLAVATNHNEQFF. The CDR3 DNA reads TGTGCCAGCAGCTTAGCGGTAGCGACGAACCACAATGAGCAGTTCTTC. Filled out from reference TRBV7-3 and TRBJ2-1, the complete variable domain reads GAGVSQTPSNKVTEKGKYVELRCDPISGHTALYWYRQSLGQGPEFLIYFQGTGAADDSGLPNDRFFAVRPEGSVSTLKIQRTERGDSAVYLCASSLAVATNHNEQFFGPGTRLTVL.